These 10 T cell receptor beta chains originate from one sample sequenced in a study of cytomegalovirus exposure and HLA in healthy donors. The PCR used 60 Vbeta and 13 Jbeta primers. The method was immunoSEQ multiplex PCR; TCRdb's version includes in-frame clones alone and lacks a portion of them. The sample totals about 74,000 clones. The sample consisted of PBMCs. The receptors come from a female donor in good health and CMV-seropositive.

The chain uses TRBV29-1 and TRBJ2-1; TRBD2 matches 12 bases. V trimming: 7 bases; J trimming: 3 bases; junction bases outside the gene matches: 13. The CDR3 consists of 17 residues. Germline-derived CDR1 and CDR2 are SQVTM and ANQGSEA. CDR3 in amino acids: CSAGRASGRARYNEQFF. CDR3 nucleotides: TGCAGCGCCGGTCGGGCTAGCGGGAGGGCCCGCTACAATGAGCAGTTCTTC.

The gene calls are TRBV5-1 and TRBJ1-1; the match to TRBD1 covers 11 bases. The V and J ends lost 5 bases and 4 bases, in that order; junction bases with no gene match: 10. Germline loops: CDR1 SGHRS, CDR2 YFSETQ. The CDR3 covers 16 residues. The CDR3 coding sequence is TGCGCCAGCAGGGGGTTGGGGACAGGGGGTAGCACTGAAGCTTTCTTT. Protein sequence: CASRGLGTGGSTEAFF.

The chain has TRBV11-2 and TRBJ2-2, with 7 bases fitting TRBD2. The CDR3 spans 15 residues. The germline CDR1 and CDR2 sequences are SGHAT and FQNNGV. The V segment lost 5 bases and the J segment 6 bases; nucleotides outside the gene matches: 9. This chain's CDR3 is CASSTGTTGSGELFF. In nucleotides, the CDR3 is TGTGCCAGCAGCACCGGGACTACGGGTTCCGGGGAGCTGTTTTTT.

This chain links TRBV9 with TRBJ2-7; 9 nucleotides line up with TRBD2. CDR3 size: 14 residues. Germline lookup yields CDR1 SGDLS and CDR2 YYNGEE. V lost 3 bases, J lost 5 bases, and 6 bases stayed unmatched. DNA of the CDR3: TGTGCCAGCAGCGGGGGACTAGCTCCCCACGAGCAGTACTTC. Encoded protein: CASSGGLAPHEQYF.

The CDR3: CASSPRDRGLDTQYF. The CDR3 DNA follows: TGTGCCAGCAGCCCCCGGGACAGGGGATTAGATACGCAGTATTTT. V is TRBV5-4 and J is TRBJ2-3, with 10 bases fitting TRBD1. Germline CDR1 and CDR2: SGHNT and YYREEE (reference sequence). The length of the CDR3 is 15 residues. The ends lost 4 bases at V and 5 bases at J; junction bases unmatched: 7.

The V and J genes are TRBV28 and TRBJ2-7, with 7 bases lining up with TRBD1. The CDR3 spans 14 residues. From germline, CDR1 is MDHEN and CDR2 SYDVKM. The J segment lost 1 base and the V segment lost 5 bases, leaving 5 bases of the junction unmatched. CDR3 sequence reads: CASSVAQGSYEQYF. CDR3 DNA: TGTGCCAGCAGTGTCGCACAGGGGTCCTACGAGCAGTACTTC.

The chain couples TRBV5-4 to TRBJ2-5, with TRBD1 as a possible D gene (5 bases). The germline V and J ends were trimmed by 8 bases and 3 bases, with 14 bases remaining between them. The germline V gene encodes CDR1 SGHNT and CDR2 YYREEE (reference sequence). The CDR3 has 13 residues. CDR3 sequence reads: CASLGQGEETQYF. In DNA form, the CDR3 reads TGTGCCAGTCTCGGGCAGGGTGAAGAGACCCAGTACTTC.

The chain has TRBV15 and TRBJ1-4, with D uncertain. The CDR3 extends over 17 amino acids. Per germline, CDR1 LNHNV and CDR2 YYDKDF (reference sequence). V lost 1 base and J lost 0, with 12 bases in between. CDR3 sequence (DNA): TGTGCCACCAGCAGAGGGAAAACAGTTGCAACTAATGAAAAACTGTTTTTT. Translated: CATSRGKTVATNEKLFF.

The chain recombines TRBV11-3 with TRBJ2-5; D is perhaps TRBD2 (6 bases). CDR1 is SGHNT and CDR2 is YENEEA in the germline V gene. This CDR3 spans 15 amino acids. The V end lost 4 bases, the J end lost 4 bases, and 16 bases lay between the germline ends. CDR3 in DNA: TGTGCCAGCAGCTCGTCCGGGGAGGTAGGAGAGACCCAGTACTTC. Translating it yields CASSSSGEVGETQYF.

The CDR3 nucleotides are TGCGCCAGCAGAACCACGATAGGGGGCACTGAAGCTTTCTTT. It codes for CASRTTIGGTEAFF. This rearrangement joins TRBV5-1 to TRBJ1-1; a weak D match, TRBD1 (6 bases). The CDR3 consists of 14 residues. Per the germline V gene, CDR1 is SGHRS and CDR2 is YFSETQ. The V end lost 5 bases, the J end lost 4 bases, and 15 bases lay between the germline ends.